The present T cell receptor (beta chain) was sequenced within a study of post-analysis software for immune sequencing data. Study details: Relapsing-remitting, secondary progressive and progressive-relapsing courses of multiple sclerosis were included. Study-level results: In patients, about five TRBV segments were more frequent than in controls, with TRBV5-6, TRBV5-1 and TRBV20-1 among them. In multiple sclerosis, normalized Chao1 diversity was significantly below that of controls.

Notes on this clonotype: Its target is unknown.

Prepared libraries of TCR beta cDNA carried unique molecular identifiers. Yield was 500,000 or so cDNA molecules from around 0.96 to 9.9 million T cells. From the PCR reads, TCRdb called clonotypes with MiXCR, one entry per CDR3 protein. Of about 760,000 distinct CDR3 sequences listed, roughly 30% are singletons. Per germline, CDR1 KGHSH and CDR2 LQKENI. The CDR3 sequence is 13 residues long. Trimming pared 0 bases from V and 5 bases from J, leaving 7 bases between. Sequenced sample: blood. The TCR was taken from a girl under 18 with multiple sclerosis. The rearrangement uses TRBV18 and TRBJ2-5; D remains ambiguous. The CDR3 DNA sequence: TGTGCCAGCTCACCACCGTCCGGGGAGACCCAGTACTTC. Translated, it gives CASSPPSGETQYF.